The 10 T cell receptor beta chains below were found in one sample sequenced in a study of cytomegalovirus exposure and HLA in healthy donors. In the PCR, 60 Vbeta and 13 Jbeta primers were used. This table comes from immunoSEQ multiplex PCR, and its TCRdb copy is limited to in-frame clones, with some not included. Here the sample spans approximately 200,000 clones, 75% to 85% being singletons. The sample comprised PBMCs. These receptor sequences come from a woman under 30 in good health and CMV-seropositive.

V is TRBV6-6 and J is TRBJ2-7; perhaps TRBD2 as D (5 bases). V was clipped by 0 bases and J by 4 bases, with 10 bases between them. The CDR3 consists of 14 residues. The germline gives CDR1 MNHNY, CDR2 SVGAGI (reference sequence). The CDR3: CASSYSSPGYEQYF. The DNA of the CDR3 is TGTGCCAGCAGTTACTCGAGTCCGGGGTACGAGCAGTACTTC.

The chain has TRBV19 and TRBJ1-5; no clear D. This CDR3 is built from 13 residues. Trimming removed 6 bases from V and 8 bases from J, with 14 bases in between. Germline V gene data show CDR1 as LNHDA and CDR2 as SQIVND (reference sequence). CDR3 DNA: TGTGCCAGTAGCAAAACCCGAAGAGAGCCCCAGCATTTT. Protein sequence: CASSKTRREPQHF.

This clone was counted once. The chain carries TRBV19 and TRBJ1-6; 7 nucleotides line up with TRBD1. The ends lost 3 bases at V and 10 bases at J; junction bases unmatched: 6. The CDR3 contains 14 residues. From germline, CDR1 is LNHDA and CDR2 SQIVND (reference sequence). The CDR3 here is CASSMGQWASPLHF. The CDR3 region has the DNA TGTGCCAGTAGTATGGGACAGTGGGCCTCACCCCTCCACTTT.

This chain uses TRBV5-6 with TRBJ2-4; TRBD2 agrees at 7 bases. This CDR3 is built from 15 residues. With V trimmed by 4 bases and J by 7 bases, 11 bases remained unmatched. CDR1 is SGHDT and CDR2 is YYEEEE in the germline V gene. CDR3 loop: CASSPVGGGGNIQYF. In DNA, the CDR3 is TGTGCCAGCAGCCCCGTTGGGGGGGGTGGTAACATTCAGTACTTC.

This clone occurred a few times. V and J are TRBV6-1 and TRBJ1-2, with D maybe TRBD1 (5 bases). The V gene's germline CDR1 is MNHNS and CDR2 SASEGT. The germline V and J ends were trimmed by 5 bases and 5 bases, with 12 bases remaining between them. The CDR3 runs 13 residues. The CDR3 DNA reads TGTGCCAGCAGTCAACAGGTTGGTTATGGCTACACCTTC. The encoded protein is CASSQQVGYGYTF.

The J gene is TRBJ2-7, the V gene TRBV7-6; D unclear. The V end was cut by 1 base, the J end by 4 bases, with 14 bases between. The CDR3 is 15 residues long. Germline V gene sequence: CDR1 SGHVS, CDR2 FNYEAQ. CDR3 loop: CASSLGEGHGYEQYF. CDR3 coding DNA: TGTGCCAGCAGCTTAGGAGAAGGCCACGGGTACGAGCAGTACTTC.

The J gene is TRBJ1-2, the V gene TRBV2; D gene uncertain. Germline assignment: CDR1 SNHLY and CDR2 FYNNEI. Trimming took 8 bases from V and 0 from J, leaving 7 bases between them. The CDR3 covers 12 residues. This CDR3 reads CASHDSNYGYTF. Written as DNA, the CDR3 is TGTGCCAGCCACGACTCTAACTATGGCTACACCTTC. The full variable domain, in which reference TRBV2 and TRBJ1-2 provide the parts outside the CDR3, is EPEVTQTPSHQVTQMGQEVILRCVPISNHLYFYWYRQILGQKVEFLVSFYNNEISEKSEIFDDQFSVERPDGSNFTLKIRSTKLEDSAMYFCASHDSNYGYTFGSGTRLTVV.

This clone was seen only a few times. The chain combines TRBV6-5 with TRBJ1-2; TRBD1 agrees at 10 bases. V lost 6 bases, J lost 4 bases, and 5 bases stayed unmatched. Germline-derived CDR1 and CDR2 are MNHEY and SVGAGI. The CDR3 totals 14 residues. This CDR3 reads CASRTTGGIYGYTF. CDR3 DNA sequence: TGTGCCAGCAGGACGACAGGGGGCATCTATGGCTACACCTTC.

This chain links TRBV5-1 with TRBJ1-1, with a possible D match to TRBD1 (5 bases). The CDR3 runs 15 residues. The V gene lost 0 bases and the J gene lost 0 bases, with 9 bases spanning the gap. Germline V lookup: CDR1 SGHRS, CDR2 YFSETQ. CDR3 in DNA: TGCGCCAGCAGCTTGGGGTCAGGGCTGAACACTGAAGCTTTCTTT. Its protein is CASSLGSGLNTEAFF.

The rearrangement links TRBV9 to TRBJ1-1; possibly TRBD1 for D (6 bases). V was clipped by 4 bases and J by 3 bases, with 19 bases between them. This CDR3 comprises 16 residues. In germline, CDR1 is SGDLS, CDR2 YYNGEE. CDR3 DNA: TGTGCCAGCAGCCCCCGAGGACAGTCCGTGGACACTGAAGCTTTCTTT. Encoded protein: CASSPRGQSVDTEAFF.